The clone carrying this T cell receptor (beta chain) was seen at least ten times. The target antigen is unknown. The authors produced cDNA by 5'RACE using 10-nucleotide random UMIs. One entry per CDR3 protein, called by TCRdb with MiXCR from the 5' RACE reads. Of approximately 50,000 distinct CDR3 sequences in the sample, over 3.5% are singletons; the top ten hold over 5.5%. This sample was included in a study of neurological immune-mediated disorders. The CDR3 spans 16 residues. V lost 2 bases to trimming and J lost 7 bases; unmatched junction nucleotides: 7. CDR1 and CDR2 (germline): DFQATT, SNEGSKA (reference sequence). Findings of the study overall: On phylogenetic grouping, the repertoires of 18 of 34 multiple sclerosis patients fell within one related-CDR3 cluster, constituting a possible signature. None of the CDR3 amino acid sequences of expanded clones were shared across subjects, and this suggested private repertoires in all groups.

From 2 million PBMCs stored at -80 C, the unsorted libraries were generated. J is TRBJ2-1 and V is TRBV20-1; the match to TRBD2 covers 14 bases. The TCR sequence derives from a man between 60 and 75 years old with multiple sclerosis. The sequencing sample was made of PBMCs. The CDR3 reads CSARLPGLAGANEQFF. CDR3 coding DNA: TGCAGTGCTAGACTTCCGGGACTAGCGGGGGCAAATGAGCAGTTCTTC.